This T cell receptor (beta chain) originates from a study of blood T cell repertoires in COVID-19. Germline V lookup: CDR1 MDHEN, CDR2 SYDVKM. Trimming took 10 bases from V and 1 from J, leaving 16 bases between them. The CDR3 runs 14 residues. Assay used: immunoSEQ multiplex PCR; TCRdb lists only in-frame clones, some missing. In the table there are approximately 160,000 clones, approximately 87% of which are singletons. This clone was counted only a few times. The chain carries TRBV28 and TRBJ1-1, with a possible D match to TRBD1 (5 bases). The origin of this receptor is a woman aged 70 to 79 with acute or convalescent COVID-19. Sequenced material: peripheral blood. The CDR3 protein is CATTGRGTNTEAFF. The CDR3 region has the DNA TGTGCCACCACTGGGCGGGGGACGAACACTGAAGCTTTCTTT.